The clone carrying this TCR beta chain was recorded a few times. These data belong to a study of blood T cell repertoires in COVID-19. Original processing notes: Nucleated cell counts were estimated from reference gene primer amplification. Measured with immunoSEQ multiplex PCR; TCRdb has only the in-frame clones, and not every one. V, J and clone size reflect that table, while D and trimming were determined from the DNA. The sample carries roughly 100,000 clones, 89% recorded once. Germline V gene lookup returns CDR1 ENHRY and CDR2 SYGVKD. With V trimmed by 11 bases and J by 1 base, 8 bases remained unmatched. The CDR3 runs 14 residues.

This rearrangement joins TRBV10-3 to TRBJ2-7, with 10 bases identical to TRBD2. This receptor was taken from a woman aged 55 to 70 with acute or convalescent COVID-19. Sequencing was done on a sample of peripheral blood. Here the CDR3 reads CAATSGILSYEQYF. In DNA form, the CDR3 reads TGTGCCGCCACTAGCGGGATCCTATCCTACGAGCAGTACTTC.